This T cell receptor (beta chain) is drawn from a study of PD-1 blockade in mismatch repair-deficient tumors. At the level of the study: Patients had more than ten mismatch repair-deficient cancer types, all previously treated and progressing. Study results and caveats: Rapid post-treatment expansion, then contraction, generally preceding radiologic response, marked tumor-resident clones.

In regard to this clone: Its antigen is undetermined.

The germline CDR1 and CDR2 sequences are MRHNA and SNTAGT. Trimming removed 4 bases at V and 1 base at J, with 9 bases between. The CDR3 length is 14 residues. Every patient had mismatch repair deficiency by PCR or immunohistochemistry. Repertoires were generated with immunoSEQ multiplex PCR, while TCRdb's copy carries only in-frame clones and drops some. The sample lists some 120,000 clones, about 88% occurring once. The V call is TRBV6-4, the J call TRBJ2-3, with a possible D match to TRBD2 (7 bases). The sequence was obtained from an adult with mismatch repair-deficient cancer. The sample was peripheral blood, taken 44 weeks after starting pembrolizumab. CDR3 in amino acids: CASSGGGGTDTQYF. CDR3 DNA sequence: TGTGCCAGCAGTGGGGGGGGCGGCACAGATACGCAGTATTTT.